A selection of T cell receptor beta chains follows, all from one sample in a study of blood T cell repertoires in COVID-19. Produced via immunoSEQ multiplex PCR; TCRdb's table is partial and in-frame only. The profile shows about 220,000 clones, 80% to 90% of them singletons. Sample: peripheral blood. These TCRs come from a woman aged 55 to 70 who had recovered from COVID-19. Each CDR3 is given with its conserved first and last residue. Fields, in order: V gene, D gene, J gene, clone size, CDR3 DNA, CDR3 protein. The D gene is left open where the match is weak. Clone size is given for some rows only: seen once, a few or many times, or a class if the clone is expanded.

TRBV9	TRBD1	TRBJ1-3	NA	TGTGCCAGCAGCGTAGCCAGGGGGCCCTCTGGAAACACCATATATTTT	CASSVARGPSGNTIYF
TRBV5-5	TRBD1	TRBJ1-2	NA	TGTGCCAGCAGCCCGGACAGGGGGGTTTATGGCTACACCTTC	CASSPDRGVYGYTF
TRBV9	NA	TRBJ1-1	NA	TGTGCCAGCAGCGTAGATCCAGGACAGCATAACACTGAAGCTTTCTTT	CASSVDPGQHNTEAFF
TRBV30	NA	TRBJ2-2	NA	TGTGCCTGGAGTGTCCCCCGGGGGTTCACCGGGGAGCTGTTTTTT	CAWSVPRGFTGELFF
TRBV29-1	NA	TRBJ2-2	NA	TGCAGCGTTGGGCAGGACTTGAACACCGGGGAGCTGTTTTTT	CSVGQDLNTGELFF
TRBV7-9	NA	TRBJ2-5	NA	TGTGCCAGCAGCTCCCCGCAGGGGGAGACCCAGTACTTC	CASSSPQGETQYF
TRBV5-6	TRBD1	TRBJ2-1	once	TGTGCCAGCAGCTTAAGGGACAGGGACAATGAGCAGTTCTTC	CASSLRDRDNEQFF
TRBV6-2/TRBV6-3	NA	TRBJ2-1	NA	TGTGCCAGCAGCCCAACTAGAAACAATGAGCAGTTCTTC	CASSPTRNNEQFF
TRBV7-2	TRBD2	TRBJ2-5	NA	TGTGCCAGCAGCCTTACTAGCGGGGGAATCCAAGAGACCCAGTACTTC	CASSLTSGGIQETQYF
TRBV7-2	TRBD1	TRBJ1-1	NA	TGTGCCAGCAGCTTAACGACAGGGGTTGGCACTGAAGCTTTCTTT	CASSLTTGVGTEAFF
TRBV4-3	NA	TRBJ1-2	NA	TGCGCCAGCAGCCACGTTACAGTCGTAGATACCTATGGCTACACCTTC	CASSHVTVVDTYGYTF